A single sample gave rise to the 28 T cell receptor beta chains below, sequenced in a study of blood T cell repertoires in COVID-19. Assay used: immunoSEQ multiplex PCR; TCRdb lists only in-frame clones, some missing. The sample holds around 180,000 clones, roughly 85% seen once. The sequencing sample was made of peripheral blood. These receptors were taken from a woman of 80 years or more with active or convalescent COVID-19.

CDR3 coding DNA: TGTGCCAGCAGCGCCGGGACAGGAGATTACTATGGCTACACCTTC. Translating it yields CASSAGTGDYYGYTF. This sequence joins TRBV9 and TRBJ1-2; 8 bases are shared with TRBD1. Per the germline V gene, CDR1 is SGDLS and CDR2 is YYNGEE. Trimming at V came to 3 bases and at J to 3 bases, leaving 7 bases not matched to a gene. The CDR3 spans 15 residues.

V gene TRBV30 combines with J gene TRBJ1-5; 7 nucleotides align to TRBD1. Germline V gene lookup returns CDR1 GTSNPN and CDR2 SVGIG (reference sequence). V gave up 3 bases and J gave up 9 bases; unmatched junction bases: 8. This CDR3 is 13 amino acids long. CDR3 sequence (DNA): TGTGCCTGGAGGGGACAGTCCTTAGGGCCCCAGCATTTT. It yields the protein CAWRGQSLGPQHF.

The rearrangement links TRBV7-9 to TRBJ2-7; 8 nucleotides line up with TRBD2. Trimming took 5 bases from V and 6 from J; bases not matched to a gene: 9. CDR1 is SEHNR and CDR2 is FQNEAQ in the germline V gene (reference sequence). The CDR3 contains 14 residues. Here the CDR3 DNA reads TGTGCCAGCAGCCCGGCCGGGACTAGGGGCGAGCAGTACTTC. Its protein product is CASSPAGTRGEQYF.

The chain is built from TRBV5-1 and TRBJ1-3; 9 nucleotides agree with TRBD1. This CDR3 is built from 16 residues. The ends lost 5 bases at V and 2 bases at J; junction bases unmatched: 8. Per the germline V gene, CDR1 is SGHRS and CDR2 is YFSETQ. The CDR3 loop reads CASSLRTGDTGNTIYF. The DNA for the CDR3 is TGCGCCAGCAGTTTACGGACAGGGGACACTGGAAACACCATATATTTT.

The chain links TRBV5-5 to TRBJ2-2, with D possibly matching TRBD1 (5 bases). From germline, CDR1 is SGHKS and CDR2 YYEKEE (reference sequence). The CDR3 sequence is 13 residues long. Trimming shortened V by 2 bases and J by 7 bases, and 9 bases separated the two germline ends. CDR3 protein: CASSLSGFGELFF. The DNA of the CDR3 is TGTGCCAGCAGCTTATCAGGGTTCGGGGAGCTGTTTTTT.

This chain connects TRBV28 to TRBJ2-7; D is undetermined. This CDR3 spans 13 amino acids. V shed 4 bases and J shed 3 bases, with 10 bases lying between them. Germline lookup yields CDR1 MDHEN and CDR2 SYDVKM. The chain's CDR3 is CASSSPRFYEQYF. CDR3 bases: TGTGCCAGCAGTTCGCCCAGGTTCTACGAGCAGTACTTC.

This rearrangement joins TRBV18 to TRBJ1-3; D unclear. The V end was cut by 3 bases, the J end by 4 bases, with 22 bases between. The CDR3 covers 18 residues. Germline V gene data show CDR1 as KGHSH and CDR2 as LQKENI. The CDR3 spells CASSPPGRSGATGNTIYF. CDR3 nucleotides: TGTGCCAGCTCACCGCCCGGCCGGTCGGGAGCAACCGGAAACACCATATATTTT.

The V call is TRBV2, the J call TRBJ1-1; perhaps TRBD1 as D (6 bases). V lost 5 bases and J 5 bases, leaving 12 bases between the germline ends. The CDR3 loop spans 13 amino acids. In germline, CDR1 is SNHLY, CDR2 FYNNEI. The CDR3 bases are TGTGCCAGCAGTCTCGGACAGAGGACTGAAGCTTTCTTT. Amino acids: CASSLGQRTEAFF.

The chain employs TRBV10-1 and TRBJ2-1; 11 bases are shared with TRBD2. The junction had 7 bases not matched to a gene; V was cut back by 4 bases and J by 5 bases. The germline gives CDR1 WNHNN, CDR2 SYGVQD (reference sequence). The CDR3 sequence is 16 residues long. The CDR3 nucleotides read TGCGCCAGCAGTGTCCGGGCTAGCGGGGGGAACAATGAGCAGTTCTTC. It encodes CASSVRASGGNNEQFF.

The chain combines TRBV11-2 with TRBJ1-2; D unclear. Trimming left V 5 bases short and J 0 bases short, with 13 bases between. Germline values: CDR1 SGHAT, CDR2 FQNNGV. The CDR3 length is 15 residues. The CDR3 spells CASSQGVSSNYGYTF. The CDR3, as DNA: TGTGCCAGCAGCCAAGGAGTCAGTTCTAACTATGGCTACACCTTC.

The gene calls are TRBV7-9 and TRBJ1-1, with a tentative D call TRBD1 (5 bases). Germline V gene sequence: CDR1 SEHNR, CDR2 FQNEAQ (reference sequence). The CDR3 consists of 16 residues. V lost 5 bases, J lost 4 bases, and 20 bases lay in between. In DNA, the CDR3 is TGTGCCAGCAGCCTTCGCTCCAGGGTCCCCTCCACTGAAGCTTTCTTT. Protein: CASSLRSRVPSTEAFF. The full variable domain, in which reference TRBV7-9 and TRBJ1-1 provide the parts outside the CDR3, is DTGVSQNPRHKITKRGQNVTFRCDPISEHNRLYWYRQTLGQGPEFLTYFQNEAQLEKSRLLSDRFSAERPKGSFSTLEIQRTEQGDSAMYLCASSLRSRVPSTEAFFGQGTRLTVV.

This clone rates as medium-sized. This chain uses TRBV5-4 with TRBJ1-1; 8 nucleotides align to TRBD1. The CDR3 spans 15 residues. The ends lost 4 bases at V and 3 bases at J; junction bases unmatched: 8. Germline lookup yields CDR1 SGHNT and CDR2 YYREEE (reference sequence). As DNA, the CDR3 is TGTGCCAGCAGCGCCCACACAGGGGGTTACACTGAAGCTTTCTTT. Its protein is CASSAHTGGYTEAFF.

This rearrangement joins TRBV6-5 to TRBJ1-1; possibly TRBD1 for D (5 bases). Germline V CDR1 and CDR2: MNHEY, SVGAGI. V lost 6 bases and J 3 bases, leaving 17 bases between the germline ends. The CDR3 runs 15 residues. Here the CDR3 reads CASSRRGGRDTEAFF. CDR3 sequence (DNA): TGTGCCAGCAGCCGCCGGGGGGGGAGAGACACTGAAGCTTTCTTT.

The chain carries TRBV24-1 and TRBJ1-1; D is uncertain. CDR3 length: 17 residues. Germline CDR1 KGHDR, CDR2 SFDVKD. V shed 4 bases and J shed 4 bases, with 21 bases lying between them. Here the CDR3 reads CATSEEYRELLVTEAFF. CDR3 DNA: TGTGCCACCAGTGAAGAATACCGGGAATTGCTGGTCACTGAAGCTTTCTTT.

The chain links TRBV27 to TRBJ1-2; D is undetermined. The length of the CDR3 is 15 residues. Germline assignment: CDR1 MNHEY and CDR2 SMNVEV (reference sequence). The ends were cut back, 0 bases at V and 0 bases at J, with 8 bases in the middle. The CDR3 region is CASSLSRRANYGYTF. The DNA for the CDR3 is TGTGCCAGCAGTTTATCGAGGAGAGCTAACTATGGCTACACCTTC.

CDR3 DNA: TGTGCCAGCAGCTTCAGTGATGAGCAGTTCTTC. Translation gives CASSFSDEQFF. The chain joins TRBV7-9 to TRBJ2-1; D not resolved. The CDR3 is 11 amino acids. Between the trimmed V and J ends, which lost 3 bases and 8 bases, there was a span of 5 bases. Germline CDR1 reads SEHNR; CDR2 reads FQNEAQ (reference sequence).

This chain connects TRBV5-1 to TRBJ2-3, with 8 bases identical to TRBD1. V shed 4 bases, J shed 3 bases, and the junction held 7 bases outside the gene matches. CDR3 length equals 15 residues. The V gene's germline CDR1 is SGHRS and CDR2 YFSETQ. The CDR3 sequence: CASSQDRARTDTQYF. Here the CDR3 DNA reads TGCGCCAGCAGCCAGGACAGGGCGAGGACAGATACGCAGTATTTT.

This sequence joins TRBV28 and TRBJ1-2, with D maybe TRBD1 (6 bases). The ends were cut back, 5 bases at V and 8 bases at J, with 21 bases in the middle. This CDR3 spans 15 amino acids. Germline CDR1 MDHEN, CDR2 SYDVKM. CDR3 residues: CASSPKRGTALGYTF. CDR3 DNA sequence: TGTGCCAGCAGTCCGAAAAGGGGGACGGCGCTCGGCTACACCTTC.

This clone was seen more than once but under ten times. The chain joins TRBV6-6 to TRBJ1-1; D is undetermined. Deletions cut 0 bases from V and 4 bases from J, with 6 bases between. Germline CDR1 is MNHNY and CDR2 is SVGAGI (reference sequence). This CDR3 has 13 amino acids. The CDR3 loop is CASSYSEATEAFF. The CDR3, as DNA: TGTGCCAGCAGTTACTCGGAGGCCACTGAAGCTTTCTTT.

The genes are TRBV19 and TRBJ1-2; maybe TRBD1 (6 bases). The CDR3 consists of 15 residues. V lost 4 bases and J lost 1, with 13 bases in between. The germline V gene has CDR1 LNHDA and CDR2 SQIVND (reference sequence). The CDR3: CASSTVFRGNYGYTF. DNA for the CDR3: TGTGCCAGTAGTACAGTATTCAGGGGTAACTATGGCTACACCTTC.

The CDR3, as DNA: TGTGCCAGCAGTGAAAAAACTAGCGGGAGAGGGTACGAGCAGTACTTC. Protein sequence: CASSEKTSGRGYEQYF. The rearrangement uses TRBV6-1 and TRBJ2-7, with TRBD2 matching 11 bases. V lost 2 bases to trimming and J lost 4 bases; unmatched junction nucleotides: 7. Germline V gives CDR1 MNHNS, CDR2 SASEGT. The CDR3 extends over 16 amino acids.

The chain uses TRBV5-1 and TRBJ2-3; 10 nucleotides match TRBD2. Germline loops: CDR1 SGHRS, CDR2 YFSETQ. This CDR3 is built from 16 residues. V trimming: 7 bases; J trimming: 2 bases; junction bases outside the gene matches: 10. As DNA, the CDR3 is TGCGCCAGCTGCCCCGGGACTAGCGTCTTCACAGATACGCAGTATTTT. This encodes CASCPGTSVFTDTQYF.

The rearrangement joins TRBV9 to TRBJ1-1, with D perhaps matching TRBD1 (5 bases). V dropped 1 base and J dropped 4 bases, with 11 bases sitting between them. The CDR3 sequence is 14 residues long. Looked up from germline, CDR1 is SGDLS and CDR2 is YYNGEE. The CDR3 DNA reads TGTGCCAGCAGCGTAACCGGGGGAAGCACTGAAGCTTTCTTT. Residues: CASSVTGGSTEAFF. Based on the CDR3 plus reference TRBV9 and TRBJ1-1, the full variable domain is DSGVTQTPKHLITATGQRVTLRCSPRSGDLSVYWYQQSLDQGLQFLIQYYNGEERAKGNILERFSAQQFPDLHSELNLSSLELGDSALYFCASSVTGGSTEAFFGQGTRLTVV.

This chain links TRBV9 with TRBJ2-7; the D is unclear. This CDR3 is built from 14 residues. Germline lookup yields CDR1 SGDLS and CDR2 YYNGEE. Between the trimmed V and J ends, which lost 1 base and 7 bases, there was a span of 15 bases. Written as DNA, the CDR3 is TGTGCCAGCAGCGTATATCGGAGTTCTGGTGAGCAGTACTTC. Protein: CASSVYRSSGEQYF. Using reference TRBV9 and TRBJ2-7 for the parts outside the CDR3, the full variable domain is DSGVTQTPKHLITATGQRVTLRCSPRSGDLSVYWYQQSLDQGLQFLIQYYNGEERAKGNILERFSAQQFPDLHSELNLSSLELGDSALYFCASSVYRSSGEQYFGPGTRLTVT.

Remarks on this clone: An end of the junction does not agree with germline; a read error may underlie this. The chain carries TRBV7-6 and TRBJ1-5; D remains unclear. Germline V CDR1 and CDR2: SGHVS, FNYEAQ. This CDR3 region has 13 residues. The CDR3 nucleotides are TGTGCCAGCAGCATAGCTGTGGAGCAGCCCCAGCATTTT. This gives the protein CASSIAVEQPQHF.

The chain carries TRBV6-5 and TRBJ2-1; weak D call: TRBD1 (6 bases). There are 13 residues in the CDR3. The germline V and J ends were trimmed by 4 bases and 4 bases, with 8 bases remaining between them. Germline V gene data show CDR1 as MNHEY and CDR2 as SVGAGI. The CDR3 reads CASSLTGYNEQFF. DNA of the CDR3: TGTGCCAGCAGTTTAACAGGGTACAATGAGCAGTTCTTC.

The chain uses TRBV12-5 and TRBJ2-1, with 9 bases fitting TRBD1. Per the germline V gene, CDR1 is LGHNT and CDR2 is FRNRAP. The CDR3 totals 14 residues. V gave up 1 base and J gave up 14 bases; unmatched junction bases: 9. In DNA form, the CDR3 reads TGTGCTAGTGGTTTGGGCGACTCCCGGGACAGGGAGTTCTTC. Protein product: CASGLGDSRDREFF.

The chain links TRBV5-1 to TRBJ1-5; the match to TRBD1 covers 10 bases. With 3 bases clipped from V and 3 bases from J, the junction kept 6 bases outside the gene matches. This CDR3 spans 16 amino acids. Germline CDR1 and CDR2: SGHRS and YFSETQ. The CDR3: CASSWGDRGPNQPQHF. Here the CDR3 DNA reads TGCGCCAGCAGCTGGGGGGACAGGGGTCCCAATCAGCCCCAGCATTTT.